The 30 T cell receptor beta chains presented below share a single source sample, sequenced in a study of OX40 agonist ivuxolimab in advanced cancers. Here immunoSEQ multiplex PCR was the method, and the copy in TCRdb shows in-frame clones only, minus some. The sample carries tens of thousands of clones, roughly 80% recorded once. Sequences were derived from CD4+ or CD8+ T cells sorted from blood, sampled in a trial of the OX40 agonist ivuxolimab. The receptors were sampled from an adult with an advanced solid tumor such as melanoma, head and neck, liver or kidney cancer.

This chain uses TRBV6-1 with TRBJ2-1, with 10 positions matching TRBD1. After removal of 3 bases from V and 8 bases from J, the junction contained 7 bases not matched to a gene. CDR1 and CDR2 (germline): MNHNS, SASEGT. The CDR3 has 15 residues. The CDR3 spells CASSELGQGGDEQFF. The DNA for the CDR3 is TGTGCCAGCAGTGAGCTTGGACAGGGGGGGGATGAGCAGTTCTTC.

This chain connects TRBV2 to TRBJ2-5; D is possibly TRBD1 (5 bases). With 7 bases removed from V and 4 bases from J, the gap between germline ends came to 19 bases. CDR1 SNHLY and CDR2 FYNNEI come from the germline V gene. The CDR3 sequence is 15 residues long. The CDR3 nucleotides are TGTGCCAGCACCCTCTCCGGACATACCCTAGAGACCCAGTACTTC. As protein: CASTLSGHTLETQYF.

The CDR3 nucleotides read TGTGCCAGCAGCTCGCCTAGCGGGGCACTTTCCTACAATGAGCAGTTCTTC. Protein: CASSSPSGALSYNEQFF. The rearrangement joins TRBV7-8 to TRBJ2-1; 9 nucleotides align to TRBD2. V lost 4 bases, J lost 1 base, and 8 bases stayed unmatched. The CDR3 runs to 17 residues. Germline V gene sequence: CDR1 SGHVS, CDR2 FQNEAQ.

The CDR3 sequence: CASSQDWDRVWETQYF. In DNA, the CDR3 is TGTGCCAGCAGCCAAGATTGGGACAGGGTTTGGGAGACCCAGTACTTC. The chain has TRBV4-2 and TRBJ2-5; TRBD1 agrees at 9 bases. The V gene's germline CDR1 is LGHNA and CDR2 YNFKEQ. With 0 bases clipped from V and 5 bases from J, the junction kept 7 bases outside the gene matches. The CDR3 sequence is 16 residues long.

The chain is built from TRBV5-5 and TRBJ2-7; D is unresolved. Deletions cut 3 bases from V and 2 bases from J, with 3 bases between. Germline assignment: CDR1 SGHKS and CDR2 YYEKEE (reference sequence). The CDR3 covers 11 residues. CDR3 coding DNA: TGTGCCAGCAGCTCCCCCTACGAGCAGTACTTC. Protein: CASSSPYEQYF.

The V gene is TRBV9, the J gene TRBJ1-2, with D uncertain. The germline V gene has CDR1 SGDLS and CDR2 YYNGEE. The CDR3 totals 13 residues. V dropped 3 bases and J dropped 8 bases, with 14 bases sitting between them. This CDR3 reads CASSGTSLRGYTF. CDR3 DNA sequence: TGTGCCAGCAGCGGGACTTCGCTGCGGGGCTACACCTTC.

This clone occurred once. The chain joins TRBV5-5 to TRBJ2-3, with D perhaps given as TRBD1 or TRBD2 (5 bases each). The V gene's germline CDR1 is SGHKS and CDR2 YYEKEE (reference sequence). V was clipped by 1 base and J by 6 bases, with 21 bases between them. The CDR3 has 17 residues. The CDR3 nucleotides read TGTGCCAGCAGCTTGCGGGACCGGGCCACAACGTCCGATACGCAGTATTTT. It encodes CASSLRDRATTSDTQYF.

This chain links TRBV4-2 with TRBJ1-4, with 9 bases matching TRBD1. V was pared by 4 bases and J by 6 bases, with 9 bases of the junction left unmatched. Per germline, CDR1 LGHNA and CDR2 YNFKEQ. There are 16 residues in the CDR3. CDR3 DNA sequence: TGTGCCAGCAGCCTCGGACAGGGGTTAGGGGATGAAAAACTGTTTTTT. It codes for CASSLGQGLGDEKLFF.

This clone was seen a single time. V gene TRBV28 combines with J gene TRBJ2-5; D possibly corresponds to TRBD2 (7 bases). The length of the CDR3 is 11 residues. The V and J ends lost 9 bases and 5 bases respectively, with 10 bases between them. Germline V gives CDR1 MDHEN, CDR2 SYDVKM. CDR3 loop: CASRGGETQYF. Written as DNA, the CDR3 is TGTGCCAGTAGGGGGGGGGAGACCCAGTACTTC.

The J gene is TRBJ2-1, the V gene TRBV4-3; 7 nucleotides line up with TRBD2. Germline V lookup: CDR1 LGHNA, CDR2 YSLEER. The CDR3 runs to 15 residues. Losses at the gene ends were 1 base for V and 5 bases for J; bases not matched to a gene: 5. CDR3 in amino acids: CASSQVNRGDNEQFF. The CDR3 nucleotides are TGCGCCAGCAGCCAAGTTAACCGGGGGGACAATGAGCAGTTCTTC.

The chain couples TRBV7-2 to TRBJ2-2; D unresolved. Trimming pared 1 base from V and 0 bases from J, leaving 12 bases between. The CDR3 has 17 amino acids. Germline V lookup: CDR1 SGHTA, CDR2 FQGNSA. The CDR3: CASSLDWSVTNTGELFF. CDR3 DNA sequence: TGTGCCAGCAGCTTAGATTGGTCGGTCACGAACACCGGGGAGCTGTTTTTT.

The gene calls are TRBV11-3 and TRBJ2-3; TRBD2 matches 7 bases. The V segment lost 3 bases and the J segment 1 base; nucleotides outside the gene matches: 1. In germline, CDR1 is SGHNT, CDR2 YENEEA. The CDR3 is 14 amino acids. CDR3 in amino acids: CASSFTSGTDTQYF. The CDR3 coding sequence is TGTGCCAGCAGCTTCACTAGCGGCACAGATACGCAGTATTTT.

This clone appeared once. The gene calls are TRBV5-6 and TRBJ2-6, with 11 nucleotides matching TRBD1. Germline CDR1 SGHDT, CDR2 YYEEEE. Trimming at V came to 1 base and at J to 4 bases, leaving 7 bases not matched to a gene. This CDR3 is 18 amino acids long. CDR3 sequence reads: CASSLFGQGALGANVLTF. The CDR3 nucleotides read TGTGCCAGCAGCTTGTTTGGACAGGGGGCGCTCGGGGCCAACGTCCTGACTTTC.

The sample holds one count of this clone. The chain links TRBV28 to TRBJ2-5, with no clear D. Germline values: CDR1 MDHEN, CDR2 SYDVKM. V was cut by 6 bases and J by 2 bases, with 10 bases left in between. The CDR3 is made up of 13 amino acids. The CDR3 DNA is TGTGCCAGCAGCCCGCCCGCACAAGAGACCCAGTACTTC. Amino acid sequence: CASSPPAQETQYF.

The chain uses TRBV7-9 and TRBJ2-7; 12 bases map to TRBD2. The length of the CDR3 is 16 residues. J was trimmed by 6 bases and V by 5 bases; bases with no gene match: 11. Per germline, CDR1 SEHNR and CDR2 FQNEAQ (reference sequence). CDR3 coding DNA: TGTGCCAGCAGCAGCCGGACTAGCGGGGCCCGAGTCGAGCAGTACTTC. Encoded protein: CASSSRTSGARVEQYF.

V and J are TRBV25-1 and TRBJ2-1; D might be TRBD1 or TRBD2, each matching 5 bases. The length of the CDR3 is 13 residues. V lost 1 base to trimming and J lost 8 bases, with 9 bases between them. In germline, CDR1 is MGHDK, CDR2 SYGVNS. The CDR3: CASSEWQGDEQFF. CDR3 DNA: TGTGCCAGCAGTGAATGGCAGGGAGATGAGCAGTTCTTC.

The chain has TRBV5-4 and TRBJ2-7; no definite D call. CDR3 length: 13 residues. The V end was cut by 2 bases, the J end by 6 bases, with 12 bases between. CDR1 and CDR2 from the germline V gene are SGHNT and YYREEE (reference sequence). This CDR3 reads CASSFTGRGEQYF. CDR3 coding DNA: TGTGCCAGCAGCTTCACGGGTCGCGGCGAGCAGTACTTC.

This clone turned up a few times. V usage is TRBV5-1 and J usage is TRBJ1-2, with D perhaps matching TRBD1 (5 bases). The V end lost 3 bases, the J end lost 0 bases, and 12 bases lay between the germline ends. This CDR3 has 15 amino acids. Germline loops: CDR1 SGHRS, CDR2 YFSETQ. In DNA form, the CDR3 reads TGCGCCAGCAGCTCACAACCGGGACCTAACTATGGCTACACCTTC. Protein: CASSSQPGPNYGYTF.

The chain links TRBV30 to TRBJ2-4, with D perhaps matching TRBD1 or TRBD2 (6 bases each). The CDR3 extends over 15 amino acids. The V end was cut by 5 bases, the J end by 5 bases, with 19 bases between. CDR1 and CDR2 (germline): GTSNPN, SVGIG (reference sequence). In DNA, the CDR3 is TGTGCCTGGTCGGGGGCAGGGGCGACCCAAAACATTCAGTACTTC. The encoded protein is CAWSGAGATQNIQYF.

The chain joins TRBV5-1 to TRBJ2-3; TRBD1 aligns across 9 bases. This CDR3 is 14 amino acids long. V lost 5 bases to trimming and J lost 6 bases; unmatched junction nucleotides: 7. Germline V gene data show CDR1 as SGHRS and CDR2 as YFSETQ. CDR3 loop: CASRRDREVDTQYF. Written as DNA, the CDR3 is TGCGCCAGCAGAAGGGACAGGGAGGTTGATACGCAGTATTTT.

Turning to this clone: This CDR3 is also generated by other DNA sequences in the sample. V and J are TRBV28 and TRBJ2-7; 7 bases line up with TRBD1. Unmatched junction bases numbered 5, after V lost 2 bases and J lost 4 bases. This CDR3 is built from 14 residues. CDR1 is MDHEN, CDR2 SYDVKM, per germline. CDR3 DNA: TGTGCCAGCAGTTTAGGCACAGGGGAGTACGAGCAGTACTTC. This codes for CASSLGTGEYEQYF.

With respect to this clone: An end of the junction differs from the germline gene, which may be a read error. Different DNA sequences within this sample yield the same CDR3. This chain's CDR3 is CASSQGTGIRFHEQFF. Written as DNA, the CDR3 is TGCGCTAGCAGCCAGGGGACAGGGATCCGGTTCCATGAGCAGTTCTTC. The rearrangement uses TRBV4-1 and TRBJ2-1; 9 positions match TRBD1. The CDR3 length is 16 residues. Germline-derived CDR1 and CDR2 are MGHRA and YSYEKL.

The gene calls are TRBV6-6 and TRBJ2-3; D possibly corresponds to TRBD1 (6 bases). Trimming shortened V by 6 bases and J by 3 bases, and 16 bases separated the two germline ends. The CDR3 runs to 15 residues. Germline-derived CDR1 and CDR2 are MNHNY and SVGAGI (reference sequence). DNA for the CDR3: TGTGCCAGCAGAACCACAGGGAGTAGTACAGATACGCAGTATTTT. It specifies CASRTTGSSTDTQYF.

The CDR3 nucleotides are TGCGCCAGCAAGGAGGATCAAACCTACTTC. Its translation is CASKEDQTYF. The chain has TRBV5-1 and TRBJ2-4; weak D call: TRBD2 (5 bases). Germline lookup yields CDR1 SGHRS and CDR2 YFSETQ. V was clipped by 6 bases and J by 16 bases, with 14 bases between them. This CDR3 comprises 10 residues.

The chain uses TRBV30 and TRBJ1-2; unclear D gene. The CDR3 spans 11 residues. CDR1 is GTSNPN and CDR2 is SVGIG in the germline V gene (reference sequence). Trimming pared 3 bases from V and 4 bases from J, leaving 6 bases between. The CDR3 sequence is CAWRGSYGYTF. The CDR3 DNA reads as TGTGCCTGGAGGGGTTCCTATGGCTACACCTTC. The full variable domain, with the rest looked up from reference TRBV30 and TRBJ1-2, is SQTIHQWPATLVQPVGSPLSLECTVEGTSNPNLYWYRQAAGRGLQLLFYSVGIGQISSEVPQNLSASRPQDRQFILSSKKLLLSDSGFYLCAWRGSYGYTFGSGTRLTVV.

The chain combines TRBV28 with TRBJ2-3; D remains ambiguous. The length of the CDR3 is 12 residues. Per the germline V gene, CDR1 is MDHEN and CDR2 is SYDVKM. V was clipped by 2 bases and J by 5 bases, with 5 bases between them. As DNA, the CDR3 is TGTGCCAGCAGTTTACAGAGAGATACGCAGTATTTT. Amino acid sequence: CASSLQRDTQYF. The variable domain in full, with the rest retrieved from reference TRBV28 and TRBJ2-3, is DVKVTQSSRYLVKRTGEKVFLECVQDMDHENMFWYRQDPGLGLRLIYFSYDVKMKEKGDIPEGYSVSREKKERFSLILESASTNQTSMYLCASSLQRDTQYFGPGTRLTVL.

The CDR3 region has the DNA TGTGCCAGCAGCTTGGCCCTGGCGGGAATCTATGGCTACACCTTC. Residues: CASSLALAGIYGYTF. This chain connects TRBV5-5 to TRBJ1-2, with no clear D. With 0 bases removed from V and 4 bases from J, the gap between germline ends came to 13 bases. The CDR3 has 15 amino acids. CDR1 and CDR2 from the germline V gene are SGHKS and YYEKEE (reference sequence).

The genes are TRBV2 and TRBJ2-2; D is possibly TRBD1 (6 bases). Looked up from germline, CDR1 is SNHLY and CDR2 is FYNNEI. With 8 bases removed from V and 0 bases from J, the gap between germline ends came to 13 bases. CDR3 length: 15 residues. CDR3 sequence reads: CASGDKKPNTGELFF. CDR3 coding DNA: TGTGCCAGCGGGGACAAGAAACCGAACACCGGGGAGCTGTTTTTT.

The J gene is TRBJ1-5, the V gene TRBV30, with 7 bases identical to TRBD1. The CDR3 covers 16 residues. The ends lost 0 bases at V and 4 bases at J; junction bases unmatched: 9. Germline V gives CDR1 GTSNPN, CDR2 SVGIG (reference sequence). The CDR3 reads CAWSVQVGQLNQPQHF. The CDR3 region has the DNA TGTGCCTGGAGTGTACAGGTGGGACAGCTAAATCAGCCCCAGCATTTT.

The V gene is TRBV28, the J gene TRBJ2-7; TRBD1 or TRBD2 may be the D gene (5 bases each). The CDR3 covers 13 residues. CDR1 MDHEN and CDR2 SYDVKM come from the germline V gene. Trimming stripped 6 bases from V and 2 bases from J, with 11 bases between. CDR3 amino acids: CASRGTLTYEQYF. DNA of the CDR3: TGTGCCAGCAGGGGGACGTTGACCTACGAGCAGTACTTC.